Listed below are T cell receptor beta chains from one sample, sequenced in a study of blood T cell repertoires in COVID-19. Sequenced by immunoSEQ multiplex PCR; TCRdb stores in-frame clones only, minus some. The repertoire consists of around 90,000 clones, with roughly 87% occurring once and the leading ten covering approximately 15%. Sequenced input: peripheral blood. These receptors originate from a male donor with acute or convalescent COVID-19. The conserved cysteine and the conserved F or W are not part of the CDR3 here. Each record gives: J gene, CDR3 length, V gene, CDR3 protein.

TRBJ1-6,13,TRBV7-2,ASSLIRDSNSPLH
TRBJ2-2,15,TRBV5-1,ASSLGRGPLLTGELF
TRBJ2-7,11,TRBV19,ASSTPVLNEQY
TRBJ1-2,12,TRBV5-1,ASSTTGGSMGYT
TRBJ2-3,16,TRBV5-1,ASSPWASWGSRTDTQY
TRBJ1-2,13,TRBV25-1,ASGQRGGDNYGYT
TRBJ1-5,14,TRBV19,ASSIDRVQGYQPQH
TRBJ2-3,13,TRBV9,ASSVDWAPGDTQY
TRBJ1-5,11,TRBV24-1,ATSESGDQPQH
TRBJ2-1,14,TRBV7-3,ASSPTGTSGAWEQF
TRBJ1-1,14,TRBV5-6,ASSLGGRGRDTEAF
TRBJ1-5,16,TRBV21-1,ASSKAKQLEYFNQPQH
TRBJ2-2,12,TRBV3-1/TRBV3-2,ASSQGRYTGELF
TRBJ1-4,13,TRBV4-1,ASSPGVGGNEKLF
TRBJ1-1,12,TRBV6-1,ASSSQVFNTEAF
TRBJ2-5,14,TRBV7-8,ASSLGGAGVVETQY
TRBJ2-3,13,TRBV2,ASPTGIRATDTQY
TRBJ1-5,14,TRBV24-1,ATSDPRIGDNQPQH
TRBJ1-2,12,TRBV18,ASSYDRGLYGYT
TRBJ2-7,12,TRBV5-1,ASSLFGQVGEQY
TRBJ2-1,14,TRBV7-2,ASSATGQATYNEQF
TRBJ1-4,13,TRBV6-5,ASSYTTGPNEKLF
TRBJ1-2,8,TRBV30,AWSGGGYT
TRBJ2-1,13,TRBV5-6,ASSLGQITYNEQF
TRBJ2-1,11,TRBV30,AWSGSSYNEQF
TRBJ2-5,16,TRBV7-3,ASSLKSPGQGAEETQY
TRBJ1-4,11,TRBV19,ASSIQGNEKLF
TRBJ1-4,13,TRBV18,ASSPPRDRNEKLF
TRBJ1-2,12,TRBV6-1,ASSEGQGVYGYT
TRBJ1-5,15,TRBV6-1,ASSAKQGAGSHQPQH
TRBJ1-2,10,TRBV6-5,ASSPPPGGNT
TRBJ2-5,14,TRBV24-1,ATSGDHGTGWETQY
TRBJ2-7,15,TRBV5-1,ASSLGTSGGPPYEQY
TRBJ2-1,13,TRBV27,ASSIRQGVYNEQF
TRBJ2-7,11,TRBV6-1,ASSEAVSYEQY
TRBJ1-1,12,TRBV5-6,ASSLGRPNTEAF
TRBJ2-1,13,TRBV5-4,ASSSSGGSYNEQF
TRBJ1-6,14,TRBV28,ASSSPLRGSGSPLH
TRBJ1-6,12,TRBV3-1/TRBV3-2,ASSQQPGNSPLH
TRBJ2-7,17,TRBV5-6,ASSLLRSFRQGRSYEQY
TRBJ1-2,12,TRBV19,ASRTWTENYGYT
TRBJ1-1,11,TRBV6-6,ASSYSSGDEAF
TRBJ2-5,12,TRBV2,ASSARQTQETQY
TRBJ2-3,13,TRBV3-1/TRBV3-2,ASRRESGGADTQY
TRBJ1-1,9,TRBV19,ASTWNTEAF
TRBJ1-5,11,TRBV19,ASRPTGWLPQH
TRBJ1-2,13,TRBV27,ASSLRTGANYGYT
TRBJ1-1,14,TRBV5-6,ASSLGQGIMNTEAF
TRBJ1-3,14,TRBV3-1/TRBV3-2,ASSQGGASSGNTIY
TRBJ1-2,13,TRBV6-4,AIRTGQVIGYGYT
TRBJ1-4,13,TRBV7-8,ASSLEGGTNEKLF
TRBJ2-3,14,TRBV5-1,ASTSGDRGRLDTQY
TRBJ2-2,11,TRBV19,ASTPRGTGELF
TRBJ2-7,14,TRBV18,ASSPLGTSGPYEQY